The 20 T cell receptor beta chains below all came from one sample that was sequenced in a study of cytomegalovirus exposure and HLA in healthy donors. Primers for the PCR totalled 60 Vbeta and 13 Jbeta. Clones were sequenced by immunoSEQ multiplex PCR, and TCRdb holds only the in-frame ones, with some missing. The sample includes fewer than 200,000 clones, about 71% seen only once; the top ten take 2.8%. Sequenced input: PBMCs. Every receptor here comes from a woman aged 25 to 39 in good health and CMV-seronegative.

This chain uses TRBV19 with TRBJ2-1; the D gene is possibly TRBD2 (6 bases). This CDR3 has 16 amino acids. Trimming pared 0 bases from V and 6 bases from J, leaving 15 bases between. In germline, CDR1 is LNHDA, CDR2 SQIVND (reference sequence). This chain's CDR3 is CASSIDPLAVANEQFF. CDR3 nucleotides: TGTGCCAGTAGTATAGATCCATTAGCGGTAGCCAATGAGCAGTTCTTC.

The chain has TRBV4-1 and TRBJ1-5; no clear D. The CDR3 spans 17 residues. Germline-derived CDR1 and CDR2 are MGHRA and YSYEKL. The ends were cut back, 2 bases at V and 3 bases at J, with 17 bases in the middle. In DNA, the CDR3 is TGCGCCAGCAGCCAAACCCGAGGAGGGCTGGTCAATCAGCCCCAGCATTTT. This encodes CASSQTRGGLVNQPQHF.

As for this clone: Additional DNA sequences in this sample encode the identical CDR3. This chain joins TRBV4-1 and TRBJ2-7; possibly TRBD1 for D (5 bases). This CDR3 is 15 amino acids long. V was trimmed by 1 base and J by 0 bases, leaving 10 bases between them. Germline lookup yields CDR1 MGHRA and CDR2 YSYEKL. Here the CDR3 reads CASSQVGESSYEQYF. In nucleotides, the CDR3 is TGCGCCAGCAGCCAAGTAGGGGAAAGCTCCTACGAGCAGTACTTC.

This clone was seen a few times. The chain is built from TRBV11-2 and TRBJ2-4; 9 nucleotides match TRBD1. Germline V CDR1 and CDR2: SGHAT, FQNNGV. J lost 6 bases, V lost 5 bases, and 5 bases had no gene match. This CDR3 contains 14 residues. CDR3 amino acids: CASSPGTGINIQYF. DNA of the CDR3: TGTGCCAGCAGCCCCGGGACAGGGATAAACATTCAGTACTTC.

This clone was picked up one time. This chain links TRBV19 with TRBJ2-4; tentatively, D is TRBD1 (6 bases). The V end was cut by 7 bases, the J end by 3 bases, with 13 bases between. Germline CDR1 reads LNHDA; CDR2 reads SQIVND (reference sequence). This CDR3 contains 14 residues. The CDR3 reads CASTRAGDKNIQYF. The CDR3 DNA sequence: TGTGCCAGTACGAGGGCAGGGGACAAAAACATTCAGTACTTC.

The chain joins TRBV5-1 to TRBJ1-1; 7 nucleotides agree with TRBD1. The V gene's germline CDR1 is SGHRS and CDR2 YFSETQ. The CDR3 is made up of 16 amino acids. V shed 4 bases, J shed 1 base, and the junction held 10 bases outside the gene matches. The chain's CDR3 is CASSPGQIPRNTEAFF. The CDR3 bases are TGCGCCAGCAGCCCGGGACAGATACCCAGGAACACTGAAGCTTTCTTT.

CDR3 nucleotide sequence: TGCGCCAGCAGCCCCTCTCCCCTGGACAGAACCTACGAGCAGTACTTC. Encoded protein: CASSPSPLDRTYEQYF. The V gene is TRBV4-3, the J gene TRBJ2-7, with D perhaps matching TRBD1 (6 bases). Germline values: CDR1 LGHNA, CDR2 YSLEER. The ends were cut back, 4 bases at V and 2 bases at J, with 18 bases in the middle. The CDR3 has 16 amino acids.

This clone came up a few times. The gene calls are TRBV5-5 and TRBJ1-1, with TRBD1 matching over 7 bases. Germline V gene sequence: CDR1 SGHKS, CDR2 YYEKEE (reference sequence). The V gene end was trimmed by 6 bases and the J gene end by 0 bases; junction bases not matched to a gene: 17. This CDR3 spans 18 amino acids. CDR3 sequence (DNA): TGTGCCAGCAACTCAAACAGGGGAACGGGCCTGATGAACACTGAAGCTTTCTTT. It encodes CASNSNRGTGLMNTEAFF.

The chain is built from TRBV4-2 and TRBJ2-7, with 8 bases identical to TRBD2. The CDR3 is 15 residues long. V lost 4 bases and J lost 5; bases outside the gene matches: 10. From germline, CDR1 is LGHNA and CDR2 YNFKEQ. The DNA of the CDR3 is TGTGCCAGCAGCCCCAAAGCGGGAGATTTCAACGAGCAGTACTTC. Translating it yields CASSPKAGDFNEQYF.

The chain couples TRBV5-6 to TRBJ2-7; tentatively, D is TRBD2 (6 bases). The CDR3 loop spans 15 amino acids. V was clipped by 1 base and J by 2 bases, with 13 bases between them. Germline V CDR1 and CDR2: SGHDT, YYEEEE. DNA of the CDR3: TGTGCCAGCAGCTTGAATGGACTACCTCCCTACGAGCAGTACTTC. Amino acid sequence: CASSLNGLPPYEQYF.

The chain carries TRBV7-3 and TRBJ2-7, with 14 bases lining up with TRBD2. Trimming removed 5 bases from V and 2 bases from J; junction bases left unmatched: 2. CDR3 length: 15 residues. Germline V lookup: CDR1 SGHTA, CDR2 FQGTGA. The CDR3 sequence is CASSLGLAGAYEQYF. The CDR3 DNA follows: TGTGCCAGCAGCCTGGGACTAGCGGGGGCCTACGAGCAGTACTTC. Using reference TRBV7-3 and TRBJ2-7 for the parts outside the CDR3, the full variable domain is GAGVSQTPSNKVTEKGKYVELRCDPISGHTALYWYRQSLGQGPEFLIYFQGTGAADDSGLPNDRFFAVRPEGSVSTLKIQRTERGDSAVYLCASSLGLAGAYEQYFGPGTRLTVT.

The rearrangement joins TRBV14 to TRBJ1-5, with a weak D call TRBD1 (6 bases). The CDR3 is 12 residues long. CDR1 and CDR2 from the germline V gene are SGHDN and FVKESK. Trimming shortened V by 5 bases and J by 6 bases, and 8 bases separated the two germline ends. The CDR3 bases are TGTGCCAGCAGCAGGGGGGGTCAGCCCCAGCATTTT. It translates to CASSRGGQPQHF.

The chain has TRBV7-9 and TRBJ2-1, with 10 positions matching TRBD1. The CDR3 is 16 residues long. V lost 3 bases, J lost 5 bases, and 7 bases stayed unmatched. Germline CDR1 and CDR2: SEHNR and FQNEAQ (reference sequence). This CDR3 is CASSFPGQGRNNEQFF. The DNA for the CDR3 is TGTGCCAGCAGCTTTCCGGGACAGGGGCGGAACAATGAGCAGTTCTTC. Supplemented by reference TRBV7-9 and TRBJ2-1, the full variable domain reads DTGVSQNPRHKITKRGQNVTFRCDPISEHNRLYWYRQTLGQGPEFLTYFQNEAQLEKSRLLSDRFSAERPKGSFSTLEIQRTEQGDSAMYLCASSFPGQGRNNEQFFGPGTRLTVL.

The chain joins TRBV11-2 to TRBJ2-7, with 10 positions matching TRBD1. Germline V gene sequence: CDR1 SGHAT, CDR2 FQNNGV. V dropped 4 bases and J dropped 0; count of bases not matched to a gene: 0. The CDR3 is 14 residues long. In DNA form, the CDR3 reads TGTGCCAGCAGCTGGACAGGGGGCTCCTACGAGCAGTACTTC. Encoded protein: CASSWTGGSYEQYF.

The V gene is TRBV30, the J gene TRBJ2-2; tentatively, D is TRBD1 (6 bases). The CDR3 spans 12 residues. V was pared by 5 bases and J by 5 bases, with 9 bases between. Per germline, CDR1 GTSNPN and CDR2 SVGIG (reference sequence). The CDR3 DNA is TGTGCCTGGGGGACACCTACCGGGGAGCTGTTTTTT. This gives the protein CAWGTPTGELFF.

The rearrangement joins TRBV28 to TRBJ2-3, with D maybe TRBD2 (6 bases). The CDR3 totals 15 residues. Trimming stripped 3 bases from V and 2 bases from J, with 12 bases between. CDR1 and CDR2 from the germline V gene are MDHEN and SYDVKM. This CDR3 is CASSLSRGYTDTQYF. The CDR3, as DNA: TGTGCCAGCAGTTTGTCCCGGGGGTACACAGATACGCAGTATTTT.

This clone was detected a few times. The gene calls are TRBV19 and TRBJ2-6; D unclear. The germline V gene encodes CDR1 LNHDA and CDR2 SQIVND (reference sequence). CDR3 length: 14 amino acids. Between the trimmed V and J ends, which lost 6 bases and 1 base, there was a span of 7 bases. The CDR3 nucleotides read TGTGCCAGTAGCGGGTTATCTGGGGCCAACGTCCTGACTTTC. As protein: CASSGLSGANVLTF. Based on the CDR3 plus reference TRBV19 and TRBJ2-6, the full variable domain is DGGITQSPKYLFRKEGQNVTLSCEQNLNHDAMYWYRQDPGQGLRLIYYSQIVNDFQKGDIAEGYSVSREKKESFPLTVTSAQKNPTAFYLCASSGLSGANVLTFGAGSRLTVL.

The chain joins TRBV11-2 to TRBJ2-3, with 7 nucleotides matching TRBD2. Losses at the gene ends were 5 bases for V and 0 bases for J; bases not matched to a gene: 5. CDR1 is SGHAT and CDR2 is FQNNGV in the germline V gene. The CDR3 length is 15 residues. The CDR3 reads CASSNERDSTDTQYF. The CDR3 nucleotides are TGTGCCAGCAGCAATGAGCGGGATAGCACAGATACGCAGTATTTT.

This clone has only a few counts. V usage is TRBV4-1 and J usage is TRBJ2-4, with a weak D call TRBD2 (5 bases). CDR1 and CDR2 from the germline V gene are MGHRA and YSYEKL. V lost 0 bases to trimming and J lost 3 bases, with 6 bases between them. The CDR3 runs to 14 residues. This CDR3 is CASSQEGGKNIQYF. Written as DNA, the CDR3 is TGCGCCAGCAGCCAAGAAGGAGGCAAAAACATTCAGTACTTC.

Here the CDR3 DNA reads TGTGCCAGCAAAACAGACAGGGAAATTTCTGAAGCTTTCTTT. Protein: CASKTDREISEAFF. This chain connects TRBV28 to TRBJ1-1; 7 bases align to TRBD1. Trimming at V came to 7 bases and at J to 6 bases, leaving 11 bases not matched to a gene. Germline CDR1 reads MDHEN; CDR2 reads SYDVKM. The CDR3 has 14 amino acids.